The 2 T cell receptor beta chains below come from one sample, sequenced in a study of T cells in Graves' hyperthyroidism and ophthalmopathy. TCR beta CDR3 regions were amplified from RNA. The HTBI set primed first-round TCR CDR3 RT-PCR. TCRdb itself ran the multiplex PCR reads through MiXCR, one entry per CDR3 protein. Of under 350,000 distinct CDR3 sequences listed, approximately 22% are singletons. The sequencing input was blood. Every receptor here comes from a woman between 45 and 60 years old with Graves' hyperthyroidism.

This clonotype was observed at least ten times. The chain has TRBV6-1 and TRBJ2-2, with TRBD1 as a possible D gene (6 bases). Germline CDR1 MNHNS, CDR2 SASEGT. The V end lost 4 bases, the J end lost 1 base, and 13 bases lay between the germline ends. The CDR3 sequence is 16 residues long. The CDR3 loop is CASSGGPTGNTGELFF. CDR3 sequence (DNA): TGTGCCAGCAGTGGAGGACCGACAGGGAACACCGGGGAGCTGTTTTTT.

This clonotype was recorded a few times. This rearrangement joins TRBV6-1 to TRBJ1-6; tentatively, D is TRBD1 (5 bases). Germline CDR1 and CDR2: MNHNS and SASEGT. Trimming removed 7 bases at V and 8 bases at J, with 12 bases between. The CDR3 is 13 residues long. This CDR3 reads CASKERGDSPLHF. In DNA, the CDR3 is TGTGCCAGCAAAGAAAGGGGTGATTCACCCCTCCACTTT.